The 14 T cell receptor beta chains listed next were all sequenced from one sample in a study of blood T cell repertoires in COVID-19. Profiling relied on immunoSEQ multiplex PCR, and the TCRdb table lists in-frame clones only, not all of them. Among tens of thousands of clones listed, about 86% were seen once. Sequenced material: peripheral blood. The receptors originated from a man in his forties or fifties in a cohort sampled during active COVID-19.

V gene TRBV12-3 or TRBV12-4 combines with J gene TRBJ2-3; the D is unclear. V gave up 5 bases and J gave up 7 bases, with 7 bases separating them. There are 11 residues in the CDR3. The CDR3 nucleotides are TGTGCCAGCAGTACAGACCATACGCAGTATTTT. Translation gives CASSTDHTQYF.

This CDR3 reads CASNRAGGRIESGAEAFF. The CDR3 nucleotides are TGTGCCAGCAACCGGGCGGGGGGGCGCATAGAATCCGGGGCTGAAGCTTTCTTT. The chain couples TRBV5-4 to TRBJ1-1; the D gene is possibly TRBD1 (6 bases). From germline, CDR1 is SGHNT and CDR2 YYREEE (reference sequence). Trimming removed 6 bases at V and 6 bases at J, with 30 bases between. The CDR3 contains 18 residues.

The chain employs TRBV4-1 and TRBJ2-5; D remains unclear. CDR1 MGHRA and CDR2 YSYEKL come from the germline V gene. V lost 1 base to trimming and J lost 1 base, with 7 bases between them. The CDR3 loop spans 14 amino acids. The CDR3 coding sequence is TGCGCCAGCAGCCAAGCGAGGTTCCAAGAGACCCAGTACTTC. Its translation is CASSQARFQETQYF.

The rearrangement uses TRBV5-1 and TRBJ2-1, with 10 bases matching TRBD1. The germline V gene has CDR1 SGHRS and CDR2 YFSETQ. There are 14 residues in the CDR3. The ends lost 4 bases at V and 8 bases at J; junction bases unmatched: 6. The CDR3 reads CASSPLTGGDEQFF. CDR3 nucleotide sequence: TGCGCCAGCAGCCCCTTGACAGGGGGCGATGAGCAGTTCTTC.

The rearrangement uses TRBV10-3 and TRBJ2-3; maybe TRBD2 (6 bases). Per the germline V gene, CDR1 is ENHRY and CDR2 is SYGVKD. The CDR3 spans 17 residues. V was cut by 0 bases and J by 3 bases, with 16 bases left in between. Here the CDR3 DNA reads TGTGCCATCAGTGAGTCGGAGGGCCCATTCAGGACAGATACGCAGTATTTT. Translated: CAISESEGPFRTDTQYF.

J is TRBJ1-2 and V is TRBV27; TRBD1 agrees at 11 bases. Looked up from germline, CDR1 is MNHEY and CDR2 is SMNVEV (reference sequence). This CDR3 comprises 16 residues. Unmatched junction bases numbered 7, after V lost 5 bases and J lost 2 bases. The CDR3 reads CASSTSGQGGNYGYTF. The CDR3 DNA reads as TGTGCCAGCAGTACCTCGGGACAGGGGGGAAACTATGGCTACACCTTC.

The V and J genes are TRBV28 and TRBJ2-1; TRBD1 agrees at 8 bases. The CDR3 runs 16 residues. Germline lookup yields CDR1 MDHEN and CDR2 SYDVKM. The trim removed 6 bases at V and 1 base at J, leaving 8 bases unmatched. The CDR3: CASSLTGTGSYNEQFF. DNA of the CDR3: TGTGCCAGCAGCTTGACCGGGACAGGATCCTACAATGAGCAGTTCTTC.

The chain combines TRBV18 with TRBJ2-1; TRBD2 matches 10 bases. Germline CDR1 KGHSH, CDR2 LQKENI. The CDR3 has 16 residues. Germline trimming cut 3 bases from V and 0 bases from J; bases unmatched to any gene: 2. The CDR3 sequence is CASSPQREGSYNEQFF. As DNA, the CDR3 is TGTGCCAGCTCACCGCAGCGGGAGGGCTCCTACAATGAGCAGTTCTTC.

This clone was found once. V and J are TRBV7-9 and TRBJ2-3; 7 positions agree with TRBD2. This CDR3 is 19 amino acids long. The trim removed 1 base at V and 8 bases at J, leaving 21 bases unmatched. Germline assignment: CDR1 SEHNR and CDR2 FQNEAQ (reference sequence). DNA for the CDR3: TGTGCCAGCAGCTTAGTAGGTGGACGGGACTACCGACCTTGGGGTACGCAGTATTTT. It codes for CASSLVGGRDYRPWGTQYF. The variable domain in full, completed from reference TRBV7-9 and TRBJ2-3, reads DTGVSQNPRHKITKRGQNVTFRCDPISEHNRLYWYRQTLGQGPEFLTYFQNEAQLEKSRLLSDRFSAERPKGSFSTLEIQRTEQGDSAMYLCASSLVGGRDYRPWGTQYFGPGTRLTVL.

CDR3 in DNA: TGCAGCGCCTGGGGGGGGGCGGGTCAGCCCCAGCATTTT. Translation gives CSAWGGAGQPQHF. V usage is TRBV29-1 and J usage is TRBJ1-5; tentatively, D is TRBD1 (6 bases). CDR3 length: 13 residues. V lost 7 bases, J lost 6 bases, and 16 bases lay in between. Germline CDR1 SQVTM, CDR2 ANQGSEA.

V is TRBV2 and J is TRBJ1-1; D might be TRBD1 (6 bases). In germline, CDR1 is SNHLY, CDR2 FYNNEI. V lost 7 bases, J lost 9 bases, and 9 bases lay in between. There are 10 residues in the CDR3. CDR3 residues: CASTRDKAFF. As DNA, the CDR3 is TGTGCCAGCACAAGGGACAAAGCTTTCTTT.

This chain uses TRBV28 with TRBJ2-3, with 7 bases matching TRBD1. Germline assignment: CDR1 MDHEN and CDR2 SYDVKM. Trimming at V came to 7 bases and at J to 2 bases, leaving 12 bases not matched to a gene. The CDR3 runs to 16 residues. CDR3 coding DNA: TGTGCCAGCACCCACAAGGGGGCAGGGGACACAGATACGCAGTATTTT. This sequence encodes CASTHKGAGDTDTQYF.

The rearrangement links TRBV5-4 to TRBJ1-2; D may be TRBD1 (6 bases). The germline V and J ends were trimmed by 4 bases and 7 bases, with 23 bases remaining between them. Germline loops: CDR1 SGHNT, CDR2 YYREEE (reference sequence). The CDR3 extends over 16 amino acids. The CDR3 sequence is CASSPYLGGGEGGYTF. The DNA of the CDR3 is TGTGCCAGCAGCCCTTACCTGGGAGGGGGAGAAGGTGGCTACACCTTC.

The CDR3 DNA reads TGTGCCAGCAGTACACTAGCGGGAGATGATGAGCAGTTCTTC. It codes for CASSTLAGDDEQFF. The V and J genes are TRBV28 and TRBJ2-1; 11 positions match TRBD2. CDR1 and CDR2 (germline): MDHEN, SYDVKM. The ends lost 5 bases at V and 8 bases at J; junction bases unmatched: 5. This CDR3 is 14 amino acids long.